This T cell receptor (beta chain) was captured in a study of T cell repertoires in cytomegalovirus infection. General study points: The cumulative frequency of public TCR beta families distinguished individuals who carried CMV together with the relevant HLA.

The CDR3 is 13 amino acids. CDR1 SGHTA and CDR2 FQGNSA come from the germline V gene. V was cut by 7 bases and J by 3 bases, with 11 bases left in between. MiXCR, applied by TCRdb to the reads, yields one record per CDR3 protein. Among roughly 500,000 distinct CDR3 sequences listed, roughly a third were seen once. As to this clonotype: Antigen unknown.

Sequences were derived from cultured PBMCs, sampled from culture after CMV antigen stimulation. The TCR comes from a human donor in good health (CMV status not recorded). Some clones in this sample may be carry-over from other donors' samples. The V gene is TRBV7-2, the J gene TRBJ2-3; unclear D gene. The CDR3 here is CASNQVSTDTQYF. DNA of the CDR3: TGTGCCAGCAACCAAGTCTCGACAGATACGCAGTATTTT.